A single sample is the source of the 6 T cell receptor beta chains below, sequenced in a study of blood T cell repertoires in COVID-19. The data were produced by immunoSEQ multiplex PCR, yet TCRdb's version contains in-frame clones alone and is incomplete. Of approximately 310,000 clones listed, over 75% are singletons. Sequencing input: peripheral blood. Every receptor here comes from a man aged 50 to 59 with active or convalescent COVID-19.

CDR3 nucleotide sequence: TGCGCCAGCAGCCAAGTTGGGAGGGCGGCAGATACGCAGTATTTT. Protein: CASSQVGRAADTQYF. The rearrangement joins TRBV4-1 to TRBJ2-3; 7 bases fit TRBD2. The CDR3 runs to 15 residues. V shed 1 base, J shed 4 bases, and the junction held 5 bases outside the gene matches. The germline V gene encodes CDR1 MGHRA and CDR2 YSYEKL.

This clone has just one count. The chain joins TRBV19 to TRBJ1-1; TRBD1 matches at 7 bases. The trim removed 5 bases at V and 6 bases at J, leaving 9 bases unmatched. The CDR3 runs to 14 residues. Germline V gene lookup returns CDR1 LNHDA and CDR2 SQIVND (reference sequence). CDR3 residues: CASSVGQVRAEAFF. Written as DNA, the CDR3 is TGTGCCAGTAGTGTTGGACAGGTGAGGGCTGAAGCTTTCTTT.

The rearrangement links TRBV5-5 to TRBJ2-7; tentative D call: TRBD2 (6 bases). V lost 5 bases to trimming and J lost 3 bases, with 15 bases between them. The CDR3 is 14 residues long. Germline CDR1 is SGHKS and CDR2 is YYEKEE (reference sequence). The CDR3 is CASRTWGVNYEQYF. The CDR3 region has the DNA TGTGCCAGCAGAACCTGGGGGGTAAACTACGAGCAGTACTTC.

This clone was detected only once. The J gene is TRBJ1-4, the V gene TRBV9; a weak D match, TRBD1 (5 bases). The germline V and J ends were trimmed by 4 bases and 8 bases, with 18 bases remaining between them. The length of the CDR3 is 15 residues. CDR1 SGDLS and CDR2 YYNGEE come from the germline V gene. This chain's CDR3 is CASSTGGTGLEKLFF. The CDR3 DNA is TGTGCCAGCAGCACGGGGGGTACAGGTTTAGAAAAACTGTTTTTT. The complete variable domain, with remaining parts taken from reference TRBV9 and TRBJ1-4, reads DSGVTQTPKHLITATGQRVTLRCSPRSGDLSVYWYQQSLDQGLQFLIQYYNGEERAKGNILERFSAQQFPDLHSELNLSSLELGDSALYFCASSTGGTGLEKLFFGSGTQLSVL.

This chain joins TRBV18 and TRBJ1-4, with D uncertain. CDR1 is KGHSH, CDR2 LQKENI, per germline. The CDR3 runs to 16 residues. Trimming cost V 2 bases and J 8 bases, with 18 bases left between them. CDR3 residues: CASSPSPPDGREKLFF. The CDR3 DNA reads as TGTGCCAGCTCACCATCCCCCCCGGACGGGAGGGAAAAACTGTTTTTT. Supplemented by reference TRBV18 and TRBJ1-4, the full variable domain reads NAGVMQNPRHLVRRRGQEARLRCSPMKGHSHVYWYRQLPEEGLKFMVYLQKENIIDESGMPKERFSAEFPKEGPSILRIQQVVRGDSAAYFCASSPSPPDGREKLFFGSGTQLSVL.

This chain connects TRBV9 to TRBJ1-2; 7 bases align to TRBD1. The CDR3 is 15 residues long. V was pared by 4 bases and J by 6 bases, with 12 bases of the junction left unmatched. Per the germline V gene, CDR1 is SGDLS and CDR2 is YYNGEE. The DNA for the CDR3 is TGTGCCAGCAGCCCTCGACAGGGAATGGAGAATGGCTACACCTTC. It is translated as CASSPRQGMENGYTF.